This T cell receptor (beta chain) stems from a study of cytomegalovirus exposure and HLA in healthy donors. This clone was counted between two and nine times. The antigen remains undetermined. Whole-study results and caveats: Confirmation was obtained in vitro that a few CMV-associated chains are specific for CMV antigens. Cytomegalovirus association was listed for about 180 TCR beta chains.

Separate from the approximately 600-subject first cohort was the approximately 120-subject validation cohort, to which the donors belonged. Produced via immunoSEQ multiplex PCR; TCRdb's table is partial and in-frame only. The repertoire has 200,000 to 250,000 clones, approximately 82% of them found once; the top ten carry 4.5% to 6%. Germline V CDR1 and CDR2: MNHEY, SMNVEV (reference sequence). With 8 bases removed from V and 3 bases from J, the gap between germline ends came to 15 bases. The CDR3 is made up of 14 amino acids. Sample: PBMCs. This TCR derives from a woman between 18 and 30 years old in good health and CMV-seronegative. The chain couples TRBV27 to TRBJ2-3; D possibly matches TRBD1 or TRBD2 (5 bases each). The CDR3 protein is CASAAKGRTDTQYF. The DNA of the CDR3 is TGTGCCAGCGCGGCGAAGGGACGAACAGATACGCAGTATTTT.